This T cell receptor (beta chain) is from a study of cytomegalovirus exposure and HLA in healthy donors. The PCR ran on 60 Vbeta and 13 Jbeta primers. Assay: immunoSEQ multiplex PCR; the TCRdb copy retains only in-frame clones and omits some. The sample includes some 180,000 clones, roughly 77% of them seen just once. This TCR derives from a woman aged 25 to 45 in good health and CMV-seronegative. Sequencing input: PBMCs.

The CDR3 DNA follows: TGCGCCAGCAGTCCTAGCGGGGGGCGCGGCGAGCAGTACTTC. Translation gives CASSPSGGRGEQYF. This chain links TRBV5-1 with TRBJ2-7; TRBD2 matches at 11 bases. Trimming at V came to 5 bases and at J to 6 bases, leaving 7 bases not matched to a gene. The CDR3 is 14 residues long. Germline CDR1 and CDR2: SGHRS and YFSETQ.